This T cell receptor beta chain derives from a study of long-term antiretroviral therapy in people with HIV. As for the study in general: The immediate-ART recommendation dates to 2015, and the earliest samples predate it by about a decade.

The immunoSEQ assay was v3.0, run at survey level. Researchers set sequencing to target about 35,000-55,000 T-cell genomes per sample. Sequenced by immunoSEQ multiplex PCR; TCRdb stores in-frame clones only, minus some. Of under 30,000 clones listed, less than 85% are singletons. The CDR3 is 16 amino acids. Trimming took 6 bases from V and 0 from J, leaving 15 bases between them. Germline V gene lookup returns CDR1 SGHTA and CDR2 FQGNSA. Specimen: unsorted PBMCs, collected 0.3 years after starting antiretroviral therapy. The clonotype comes from a man aged 40-55 years with HIV. The chain links TRBV7-2 to TRBJ1-3; D is possibly TRBD1 (5 bases). This CDR3 is CASSKNQGPSGNTIYF. Written as DNA, the CDR3 is TGTGCCAGCAGTAAAAACCAGGGCCCCTCTGGAAACACCATATATTTT.